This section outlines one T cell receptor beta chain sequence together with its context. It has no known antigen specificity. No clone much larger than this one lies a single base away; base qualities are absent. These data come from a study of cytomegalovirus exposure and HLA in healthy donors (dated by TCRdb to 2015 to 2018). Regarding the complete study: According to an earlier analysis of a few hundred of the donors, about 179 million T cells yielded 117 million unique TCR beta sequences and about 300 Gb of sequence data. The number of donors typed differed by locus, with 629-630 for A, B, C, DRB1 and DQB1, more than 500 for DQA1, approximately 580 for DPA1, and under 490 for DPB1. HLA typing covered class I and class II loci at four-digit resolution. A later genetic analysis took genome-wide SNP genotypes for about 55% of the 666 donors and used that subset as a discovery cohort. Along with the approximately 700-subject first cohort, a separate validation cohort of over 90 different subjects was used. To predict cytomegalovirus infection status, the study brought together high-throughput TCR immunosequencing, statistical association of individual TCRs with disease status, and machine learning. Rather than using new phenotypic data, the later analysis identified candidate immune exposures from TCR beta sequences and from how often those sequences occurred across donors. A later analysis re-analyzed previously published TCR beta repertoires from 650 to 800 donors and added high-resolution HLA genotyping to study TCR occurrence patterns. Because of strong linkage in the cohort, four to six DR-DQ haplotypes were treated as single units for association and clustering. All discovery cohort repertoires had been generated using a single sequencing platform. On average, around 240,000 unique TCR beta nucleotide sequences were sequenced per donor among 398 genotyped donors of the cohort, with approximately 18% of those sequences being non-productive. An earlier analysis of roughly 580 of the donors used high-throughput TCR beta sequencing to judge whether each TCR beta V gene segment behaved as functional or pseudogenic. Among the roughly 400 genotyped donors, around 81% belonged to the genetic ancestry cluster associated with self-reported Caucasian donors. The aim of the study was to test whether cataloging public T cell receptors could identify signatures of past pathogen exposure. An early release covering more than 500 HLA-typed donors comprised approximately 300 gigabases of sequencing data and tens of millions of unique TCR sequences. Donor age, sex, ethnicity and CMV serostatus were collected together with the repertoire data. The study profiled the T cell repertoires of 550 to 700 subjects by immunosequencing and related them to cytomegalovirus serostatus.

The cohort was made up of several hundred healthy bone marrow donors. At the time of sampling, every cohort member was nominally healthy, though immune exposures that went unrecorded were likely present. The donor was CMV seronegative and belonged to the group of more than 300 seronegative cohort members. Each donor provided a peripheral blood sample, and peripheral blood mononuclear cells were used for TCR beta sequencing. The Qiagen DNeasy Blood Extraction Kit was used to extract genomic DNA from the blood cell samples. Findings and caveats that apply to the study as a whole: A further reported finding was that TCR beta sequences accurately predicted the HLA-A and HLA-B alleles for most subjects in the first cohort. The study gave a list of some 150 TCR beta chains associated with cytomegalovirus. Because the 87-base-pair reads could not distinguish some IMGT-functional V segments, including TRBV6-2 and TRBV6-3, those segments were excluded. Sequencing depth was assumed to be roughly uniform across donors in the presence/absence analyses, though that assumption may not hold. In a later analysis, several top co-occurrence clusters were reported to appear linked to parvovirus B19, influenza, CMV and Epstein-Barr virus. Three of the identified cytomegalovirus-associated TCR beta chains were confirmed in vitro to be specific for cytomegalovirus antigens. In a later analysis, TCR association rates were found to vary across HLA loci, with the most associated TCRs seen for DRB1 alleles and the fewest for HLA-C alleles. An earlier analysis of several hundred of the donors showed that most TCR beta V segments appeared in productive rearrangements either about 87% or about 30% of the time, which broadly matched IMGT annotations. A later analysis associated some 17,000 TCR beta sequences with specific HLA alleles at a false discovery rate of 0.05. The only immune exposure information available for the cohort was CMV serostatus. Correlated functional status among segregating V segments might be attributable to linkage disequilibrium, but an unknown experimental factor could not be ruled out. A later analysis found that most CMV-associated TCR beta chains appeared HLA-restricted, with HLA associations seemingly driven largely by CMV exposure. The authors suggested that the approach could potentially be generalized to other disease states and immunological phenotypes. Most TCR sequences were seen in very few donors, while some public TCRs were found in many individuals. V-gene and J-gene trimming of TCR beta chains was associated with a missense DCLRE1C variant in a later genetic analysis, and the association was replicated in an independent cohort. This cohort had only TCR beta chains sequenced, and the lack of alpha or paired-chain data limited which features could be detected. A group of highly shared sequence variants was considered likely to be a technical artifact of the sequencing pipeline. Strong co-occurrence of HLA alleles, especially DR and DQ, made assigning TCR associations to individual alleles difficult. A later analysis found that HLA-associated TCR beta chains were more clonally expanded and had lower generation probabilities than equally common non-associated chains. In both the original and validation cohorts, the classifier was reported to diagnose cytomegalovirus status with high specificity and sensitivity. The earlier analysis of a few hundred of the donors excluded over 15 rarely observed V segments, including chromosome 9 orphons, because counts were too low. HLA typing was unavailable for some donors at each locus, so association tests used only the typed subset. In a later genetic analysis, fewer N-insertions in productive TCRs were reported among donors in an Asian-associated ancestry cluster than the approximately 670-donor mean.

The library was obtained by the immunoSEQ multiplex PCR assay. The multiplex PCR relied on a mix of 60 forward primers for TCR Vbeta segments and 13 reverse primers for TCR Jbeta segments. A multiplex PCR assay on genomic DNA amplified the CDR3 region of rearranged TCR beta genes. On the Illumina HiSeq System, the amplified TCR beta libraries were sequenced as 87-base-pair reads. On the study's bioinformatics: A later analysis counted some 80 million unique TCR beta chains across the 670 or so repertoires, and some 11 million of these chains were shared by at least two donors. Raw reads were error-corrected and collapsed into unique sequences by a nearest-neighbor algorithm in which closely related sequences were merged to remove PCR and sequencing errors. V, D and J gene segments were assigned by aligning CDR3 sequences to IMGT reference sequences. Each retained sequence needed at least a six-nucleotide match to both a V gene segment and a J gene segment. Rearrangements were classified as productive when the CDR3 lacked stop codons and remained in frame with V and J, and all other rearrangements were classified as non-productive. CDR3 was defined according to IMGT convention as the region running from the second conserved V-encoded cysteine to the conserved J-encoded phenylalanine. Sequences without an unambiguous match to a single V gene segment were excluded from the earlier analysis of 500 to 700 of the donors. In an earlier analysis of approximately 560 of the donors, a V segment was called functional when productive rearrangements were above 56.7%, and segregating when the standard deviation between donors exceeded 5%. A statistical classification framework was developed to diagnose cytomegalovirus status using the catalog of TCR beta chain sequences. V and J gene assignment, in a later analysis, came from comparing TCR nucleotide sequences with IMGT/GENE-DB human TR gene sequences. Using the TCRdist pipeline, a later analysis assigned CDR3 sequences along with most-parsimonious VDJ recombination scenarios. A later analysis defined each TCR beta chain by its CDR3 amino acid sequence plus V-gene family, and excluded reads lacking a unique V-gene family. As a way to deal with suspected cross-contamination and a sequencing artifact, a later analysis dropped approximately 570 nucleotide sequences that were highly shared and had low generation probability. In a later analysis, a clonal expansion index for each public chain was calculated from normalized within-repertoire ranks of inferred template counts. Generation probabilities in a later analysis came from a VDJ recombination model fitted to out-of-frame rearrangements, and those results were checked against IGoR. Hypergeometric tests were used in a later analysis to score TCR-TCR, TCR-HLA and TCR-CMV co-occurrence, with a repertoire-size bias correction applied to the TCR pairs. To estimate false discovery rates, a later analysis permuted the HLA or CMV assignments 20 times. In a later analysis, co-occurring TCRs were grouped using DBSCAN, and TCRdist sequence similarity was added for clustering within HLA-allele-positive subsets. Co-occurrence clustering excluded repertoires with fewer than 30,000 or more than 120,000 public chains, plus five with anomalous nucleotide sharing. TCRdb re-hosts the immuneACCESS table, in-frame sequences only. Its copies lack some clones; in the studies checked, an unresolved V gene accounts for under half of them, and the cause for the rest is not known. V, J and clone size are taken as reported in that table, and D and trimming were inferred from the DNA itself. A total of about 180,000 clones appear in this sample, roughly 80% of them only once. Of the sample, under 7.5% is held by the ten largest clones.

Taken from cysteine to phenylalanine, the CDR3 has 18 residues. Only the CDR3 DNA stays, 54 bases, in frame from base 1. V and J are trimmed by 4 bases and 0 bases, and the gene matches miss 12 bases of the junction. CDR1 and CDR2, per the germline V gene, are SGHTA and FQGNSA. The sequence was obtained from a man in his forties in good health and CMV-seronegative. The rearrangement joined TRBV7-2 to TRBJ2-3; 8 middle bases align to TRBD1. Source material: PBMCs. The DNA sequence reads TGTGCCAGCAGCTACAGGGGGACGGCTGGGACTAGCACAGATACGCAGTATTTT. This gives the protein CASSYRGTAGTSTDTQYF.